This record concerns one TCR beta chain sequence. These data come from a study of blood T cell repertoires in COVID-19. The overall study: Samples of COVID-19 (acute and convalescent) were obtained from the United States, Italy and Spain.

TCRdb keeps only in-frame clones here, not all; method: immunoSEQ multiplex PCR. The data hold roughly 220,000 clones, with about 84% observed a single time. The CDR3 spans 17 residues. The germline V gene has CDR1 SGHNT and CDR2 YYREEE (reference sequence). Trimming pared 3 bases from V and 4 bases from J, leaving 20 bases between. V and J are TRBV5-4 and TRBJ1-5; the D gene is possibly TRBD1 (5 bases). Sequenced material: PBMCs or T cells enriched from blood (not recorded which). This clonotype was sampled from a man in his thirties or forties with acute COVID-19. In nucleotides, the CDR3 is TGTGCCAGCAGCTACCAACTCAGGGAATTAAGGAATCAGCCCCAGCATTTT. Translated, it gives CASSYQLRELRNQPQHF.